Below, 26 T cell receptor beta chains from the same sample are listed, as sequenced in a study of response to subunit inactivated influenza vaccine. TCRdb passed the RT-PCR reads through MiXCR, listing each CDR3 protein once. The table has about 570,000 distinct CDR3 sequences, about 11% seen once; the top ten hold 11%. This sample also appeared in a second study, on T cells expressing NK-cell markers. That source reports: The cDNA for TCR beta came from 5'RACE template switching with UMIs.

The sample here was PBMCs from blood, taken on the day of vaccination. The receptors derive from a man aged 50-59 years who received an inactivated influenza vaccine.

V usage is TRBV20-1 and J usage is TRBJ2-7; D is undetermined. The germline V gene encodes CDR1 DFQATT and CDR2 SNEGSKA (reference sequence). With 1 base removed from V and 1 base from J, the gap between germline ends came to 5 bases. This CDR3 has 12 residues. In nucleotides, the CDR3 is TGCAGTGCTAGAGTAGGGTCCTACGAGCAGTACTTC. Translated: CSARVGSYEQYF.

This clonotype has ten or more counts. The gene calls are TRBV6-1 and TRBJ1-1; no clear D gene. The germline gives CDR1 MNHNS, CDR2 SASEGT. Trimming cost V 6 bases and J 1 base, with 12 bases left between them. This CDR3 is 14 amino acids long. The CDR3 nucleotides are TGTGCCAGCAGCCTCTGGCAGTCGAACACTGAAGCTTTCTTT. This translates into CASSLWQSNTEAFF.

This clonotype turned up a few times. As DNA, the CDR3 is TGTGCCAGCAGTTCGTACAAGAGCGGCTACACCTTC. Protein product: CASSSYKSGYTF. This chain uses TRBV12-3 or TRBV12-4 with TRBJ1-2; D gene unclear. Trimming removed 4 bases from V and 8 bases from J, with 11 bases in between. CDR3 length: 12 residues.

This clonotype was observed at least ten times. The chain uses TRBV7-9 and TRBJ2-1; the D gene is possibly TRBD2 (5 bases). Germline V CDR1 and CDR2: SEHNR, FQNEAQ (reference sequence). V lost 5 bases and J lost 10, with 9 bases in between. The CDR3 extends over 11 amino acids. DNA of the CDR3: TGTGCCAGCAGCACCACTAGAGAGCAGTTCTTC. Encoded protein: CASSTTREQFF. Using reference TRBV7-9 and TRBJ2-1 for the parts outside the CDR3, the full variable domain is DTGVSQNPRHKITKRGQNVTFRCDPISEHNRLYWYRQTLGQGPEFLTYFQNEAQLEKSRLLSDRFSAERPKGSFSTLEIQRTEQGDSAMYLCASSTTREQFFGPGTRLTVL.

This clonotype appeared many times. The rearrangement joins TRBV6-2 or TRBV6-3 to TRBJ2-1; TRBD1 is a possible D gene (6 bases). The CDR3 is 17 residues long. Germline CDR1 MNHEY, CDR2 SVGEGT. Trimming stripped 5 bases from V and 1 base from J, with 18 bases between. CDR3 DNA sequence: TGTGCCAGCAGTCAAATAGGATCAGGGGTTTCCTACAATGAGCAGTTCTTC. This gives the protein CASSQIGSGVSYNEQFF.

This clonotype came up once. The J gene is TRBJ2-3, the V gene TRBV7-2, with D perhaps matching TRBD2 (7 bases). V shed 3 bases and J shed 2 bases, with 18 bases lying between them. CDR1 is SGHTA, CDR2 FQGNSA, per germline. This CDR3 has 17 residues. CDR3 sequence reads: CASSFRGGAPITDTQYF. Written as DNA, the CDR3 is TGTGCCAGCAGCTTCCGTGGGGGGGCTCCCATCACAGATACGCAGTATTTT.

The V and J genes are TRBV30 and TRBJ2-5, with D unclear. The CDR3 has 11 residues. Trimming removed 2 bases from V and 4 bases from J, with 5 bases in between. Germline assignment: CDR1 GTSNPN and CDR2 SVGIG (reference sequence). CDR3 sequence reads: CAWSHRETQYF. As DNA, the CDR3 is TGTGCCTGGAGTCACCGAGAGACCCAGTACTTC. Full variable domain (remainder filled in from reference TRBV30 and TRBJ2-5): SQTIHQWPATLVQPVGSPLSLECTVEGTSNPNLYWYRQAAGRGLQLLFYSVGIGQISSEVPQNLSASRPQDRQFILSSKKLLLSDSGFYLCAWSHRETQYFGPGTRLLVL.

This clonotype has only a few counts. This rearrangement joins TRBV24-1 to TRBJ2-2, with unresolved D. CDR1 and CDR2 from the germline V gene are KGHDR and SFDVKD. V shed 4 bases and J shed 4 bases, with 6 bases lying between them. This CDR3 has 13 residues. CDR3 DNA sequence: TGTGCCACCAGTGAAGAGATCACCGGGGAGCTGTTTTTT. Residues: CATSEEITGELFF.

The V and J genes are TRBV20-1 and TRBJ2-1; D may be TRBD2 (5 bases). CDR3 length: 13 residues. Trimming took off 5 bases at V and 7 bases at J, with 15 bases between the two ends. Per the germline V gene, CDR1 is DFQATT and CDR2 is SNEGSKA (reference sequence). The CDR3: CSARNPLENEQFF. CDR3 sequence (DNA): TGCAGTGCTCGGAACCCACTAGAAAATGAGCAGTTCTTC.

About this clonotype: A much larger clone is a single base away; this may be a read error. The chain uses TRBV5-1 and TRBJ1-2, with D unclear. The germline V gene has CDR1 SGHRS and CDR2 YFSETQ. Trimming shortened V by 4 bases and J by 4 bases, and 17 bases separated the two germline ends. CDR3 length: 15 residues. The CDR3 is CASSPRPATAYGYTF. CDR3 in DNA: TGCGCCAGCAGCCCCCGTCCCGCGACGGCCTATGGCTACACCTTC.

The chain joins TRBV4-2 to TRBJ1-1; D is uncertain. The CDR3 consists of 14 residues. Germline loops: CDR1 LGHNA, CDR2 YNFKEQ. V dropped 0 bases and J dropped 3 bases, with 8 bases sitting between them. The CDR3 reads CASSQDLVDTEAFF. The CDR3 DNA sequence: TGTGCCAGCAGCCAAGATCTGGTCGACACTGAAGCTTTCTTT.

This chain links TRBV7-9 with TRBJ2-7, with no clear D. V lost 2 bases and J lost 0, with 17 bases in between. CDR1 SEHNR and CDR2 FQNEAQ come from the germline V gene (reference sequence). The CDR3 runs to 17 residues. The CDR3 DNA reads as TGTGCCAGCAGCTTAAGTCCCTCTGGCGCGAACTCCTACGAGCAGTACTTC. It is translated as CASSLSPSGANSYEQYF.

This clonotype came up many times. The V call is TRBV12-3 or TRBV12-4, the J call TRBJ2-7; D gene ambiguous. This CDR3 is built from 12 residues. V lost 2 bases and J lost 6, with 8 bases in between. The chain's CDR3 is CASSLTRLEQYF. The CDR3 DNA reads TGTGCCAGCAGTTTAACCAGGCTCGAGCAGTACTTC.

The V gene is TRBV20-1, the J gene TRBJ2-5; D tentatively fits TRBD1 or TRBD2 (5 bases each). Trimming took 3 bases from V and 5 from J, leaving 16 bases between them. The CDR3 is 14 amino acids. In germline, CDR1 is DFQATT, CDR2 SNEGSKA (reference sequence). DNA for the CDR3: TGCAGTGCTAGCTCCGGGCAGGGAGTTGAGACCCAGTACTTC. It is translated as CSASSGQGVETQYF.

Comment on this clonotype: One end of the junction does not line up with germline, which may come from a read error. The V gene is TRBV3-1, the J gene TRBJ2-5, with 14 bases that match TRBD2. The V gene's germline CDR1 is LGHDT and CDR2 YNNKEL (reference sequence). CDR3 size: 16 residues. This chain's CDR3 is CACSQDSGLAGGTQYF. Here the CDR3 DNA reads TGTGCCTGCAGCCAAGATTCCGGACTAGCGGGAGGGACCCAGTACTTC.

The chain combines TRBV9 with TRBJ2-2; TRBD2 aligns across 8 bases. J gave up 1 base and V 0 bases, and 5 bases lay outside the gene matches. CDR1 is SGDLS and CDR2 is YYNGEE in the germline V gene. The CDR3 is 17 amino acids. The DNA for the CDR3 is TGTGCCAGCAGCGTAGTGGCTAGCGGGCAGAACACCGGGGAGCTGTTTTTT. This gives the protein CASSVVASGQNTGELFF.

This sequence joins TRBV30 and TRBJ2-3, with TRBD2 as a possible D gene (5 bases). CDR3 length: 15 residues. V was shortened by 2 bases and J by 6 bases, with 18 bases between the two germline ends. Germline V gene data show CDR1 as GTSNPN and CDR2 as SVGIG (reference sequence). In nucleotides, the CDR3 is TGTGCCTGGAGTCCTACTGGGCCCCCGGGGGATACGCAGTATTTT. This gives the protein CAWSPTGPPGDTQYF.

The J gene is TRBJ2-1, the V gene TRBV5-1; D may be TRBD1 (5 bases). Trimming removed 3 bases from V and 8 bases from J, with 12 bases in between. The germline V gene encodes CDR1 SGHRS and CDR2 YFSETQ. The CDR3 is 13 amino acids. CDR3 sequence: CASSSQGLDEQFF. Here the CDR3 DNA reads TGCGCCAGCAGCTCGCAGGGTTTGGATGAGCAGTTCTTC. Variable domain in full (rest from reference TRBV5-1 and TRBJ2-1): KAGVTQTPRYLIKTRGQQVTLSCSPISGHRSVSWYQQTPGQGLQFLFEYFSETQRNKGNFPGRFSGRQFSNSRSEMNVSTLELGDSALYLCASSSQGLDEQFFGPGTRLTVL.

The chain recombines TRBV7-9 with TRBJ2-5, with TRBD1 identical over 7 bases. CDR3 length equals 16 residues. Germline V lookup: CDR1 SEHNR, CDR2 FQNEAQ (reference sequence). With 4 bases clipped from V and 0 bases from J, the junction kept 8 bases outside the gene matches. CDR3 sequence (DNA): TGTGCCAGCAGCTCACGGACAGGCTTAAACCAAGAGACCCAGTACTTC. It translates to CASSSRTGLNQETQYF.

The rearrangement links TRBV5-1 to TRBJ2-3, with TRBD2 matching over 8 bases. The trim removed 6 bases at V and 2 bases at J, leaving 11 bases unmatched. Germline V gene data show CDR1 as SGHRS and CDR2 as YFSETQ. The CDR3 runs to 16 residues. This CDR3 is CASTSLERGSTDTQYF. The CDR3 bases are TGCGCCAGCACCAGCCTTGAGCGGGGGTCCACAGATACGCAGTATTTT.

This clonotype was recorded a few times. The chain combines TRBV30 with TRBJ2-7, with D possibly being TRBD2 (6 bases). Germline V CDR1 and CDR2: GTSNPN, SVGIG (reference sequence). The V and J ends lost 0 bases and 13 bases respectively, with 16 bases between them. The CDR3 spans 12 residues. The CDR3 loop reads CAWSVIYGSLYF. In DNA, the CDR3 is TGTGCCTGGAGTGTAATATACGGGAGTCTATACTTC. Filled out from reference TRBV30 and TRBJ2-7, the complete variable domain reads SQTIHQWPATLVQPVGSPLSLECTVEGTSNPNLYWYRQAAGRGLQLLFYSVGIGQISSEVPQNLSASRPQDRQFILSSKKLLLSDSGFYLCAWSVIYGSLYFGPGTRLTVT.

The chain uses TRBV5-1 and TRBJ2-1; no firm D call. CDR3 length: 13 amino acids. Trimming removed 1 base from V and 4 bases from J, with 6 bases in between. CDR1 and CDR2 (germline): SGHRS, YFSETQ. The CDR3 region is CASSLPIYNEQFF. CDR3 DNA: TGCGCCAGCAGCTTGCCCATATACAATGAGCAGTTCTTC. The full variable domain, its missing parts supplied by reference TRBV5-1 and TRBJ2-1, is KAGVTQTPRYLIKTRGQQVTLSCSPISGHRSVSWYQQTPGQGLQFLFEYFSETQRNKGNFPGRFSGRQFSNSRSEMNVSTLELGDSALYLCASSLPIYNEQFFGPGTRLTVL.

The gene calls are TRBV12-3 or TRBV12-4 and TRBJ1-2, with 9 nucleotides matching TRBD1. The V gene end was trimmed by 4 bases and the J gene end by 6 bases; junction bases not matched to a gene: 9. CDR3 length: 15 amino acids. The CDR3 sequence: CASSSQDRGNDGYTF. The CDR3 nucleotides read TGTGCCAGCAGTTCCCAGGACAGGGGAAATGATGGCTACACCTTC.

This clonotype occurred a few times. The chain uses TRBV28 and TRBJ2-3; 8 positions agree with TRBD2. CDR1 is MDHEN and CDR2 is SYDVKM in the germline V gene. Trimming took 4 bases from V and 4 from J; bases not matched to a gene: 10. The CDR3 runs 16 residues. The CDR3 coding sequence is TGTGCCAGCAGTTCTAAAGGGCGGGGGGCGGCAGATACGCAGTATTTT. Translated, it gives CASSSKGRGAADTQYF.

This clonotype turned up a few times. The chain has TRBV6-1 and TRBJ1-2; D uncertain. Looked up from germline, CDR1 is MNHNS and CDR2 is SASEGT. There are 13 residues in the CDR3. The germline V and J ends were trimmed by 5 bases and 8 bases, with 15 bases remaining between them. The CDR3 bases are TGTGCCAGCAGTCAAACCGAGACACCCGGCTACACCTTC. It codes for CASSQTETPGYTF.

The V call is TRBV5-6, the J call TRBJ1-2, with D perhaps TRBD1 (5 bases). V was trimmed by 7 bases and J by 4 bases, leaving 14 bases between them. Per the germline V gene, CDR1 is SGHDT and CDR2 is YYEEEE. This CDR3 is built from 13 residues. The CDR3 spells CASRDGLSYGYTF. The DNA of the CDR3 is TGTGCCAGCCGGGACGGACTATCCTATGGCTACACCTTC.